This passage covers 23 T cell receptor beta chains from one sample sequenced in a study of cytomegalovirus exposure and HLA in healthy donors. PCR involved 60 Vbeta and 13 Jbeta primers. Only in-frame clones appear in the TCRdb table, and some are missing; sequencing was by immunoSEQ multiplex PCR. The profile covers roughly 150,000 clones, with 65% to 70% appearing a single time and roughly 10% taken by the ten largest. Sequencing was done on a sample of PBMCs. These receptors were collected from a man aged 25-40 years in good health and CMV-seropositive.

The gene calls are TRBV5-1 and TRBJ1-2; D remains ambiguous. This CDR3 region has 14 residues. V was shortened by 1 base and J by 7 bases, with 14 bases between the two germline ends. Germline loops: CDR1 SGHRS, CDR2 YFSETQ. CDR3 nucleotides: TGCGCCAGCAGCTTGATTTCGGAGGGTGGTGGCTACACCTTC. Protein sequence: CASSLISEGGGYTF.

This chain links TRBV4-1 with TRBJ2-7, with D perhaps TRBD1 (6 bases). The CDR3 is made up of 17 amino acids. Trimming shortened V by 1 base and J by 4 bases, and 20 bases separated the two germline ends. Looked up from germline, CDR1 is MGHRA and CDR2 is YSYEKL. This CDR3 is CASSQGPPGDISYEQYF. The CDR3, as DNA: TGCGCCAGCAGCCAAGGGCCTCCAGGGGATATTTCTTACGAGCAGTACTTC.

This clone was observed once. The chain links TRBV28 to TRBJ2-7; 9 bases match TRBD2. CDR1 is MDHEN, CDR2 SYDVKM, per germline. This CDR3 region has 17 residues. The trim removed 7 bases at V and 0 bases at J, leaving 13 bases unmatched. The CDR3 is CASIPGLAKGSSYEQYF. CDR3 DNA: TGTGCCAGCATACCGGGACTAGCCAAAGGCAGCTCCTACGAGCAGTACTTC.

A single count supports this clone. The CDR3 loop reads CASSFRGPGDSPLHF. CDR3 in DNA: TGTGCCAGCAGTTTTAGGGGGCCTGGAGATTCACCCCTCCACTTT. The rearrangement joins TRBV27 to TRBJ1-6; 7 positions match TRBD1. The V gene's germline CDR1 is MNHEY and CDR2 SMNVEV (reference sequence). The CDR3 runs 15 residues. The V segment lost 3 bases and the J segment 8 bases; nucleotides outside the gene matches: 7.

The chain links TRBV28 to TRBJ1-5; possibly TRBD1 for D (6 bases). The CDR3 sequence is 15 residues long. CDR1 is MDHEN and CDR2 is SYDVKM in the germline V gene. Trimming cost V 7 bases and J 3 bases, with 16 bases left between them. CDR3 protein: CASNPHRDPNQPQHF. The DNA of the CDR3 is TGTGCCAGCAACCCCCACAGGGATCCCAATCAGCCCCAGCATTTT.

J is TRBJ2-5 and V is TRBV28; 9 positions agree with TRBD2. J lost 7 bases, V lost 5 bases, and 14 bases had no gene match. The CDR3 has 16 residues. Per germline, CDR1 MDHEN and CDR2 SYDVKM. The CDR3: CASSLPGREGLGTQYF. CDR3 nucleotide sequence: TGTGCCAGCAGTCTTCCTGGGCGGGAGGGCCTGGGGACCCAGTACTTC.

The chain uses TRBV29-1 and TRBJ2-5; no clear D. V shed 5 bases and J shed 4 bases, with 11 bases lying between them. This CDR3 has 12 amino acids. In germline, CDR1 is SQVTM, CDR2 ANQGSEA. The CDR3 bases are TGCAGCGTTAAGTCCTCAGGAGAGACCCAGTACTTC. This codes for CSVKSSGETQYF.

This clone is a singleton in its sample. The V and J genes are TRBV21-1 and TRBJ2-7; the table's D call, TRBD2, was not checked against the DNA. TRBV21-1 is an annotated pseudogene. There are 14 residues in the CDR3. In DNA form, the CDR3 reads TGTGCCAGCATTCCGACTAGCGGGGCCTACGAGCAGTACTTC. It translates to CASIPTSGAYEQYF.

V and J are TRBV19 and TRBJ1-2, with 9 bases fitting TRBD1. J gave up 5 bases and V 6 bases, and 13 bases lay outside the gene matches. CDR3 length: 16 amino acids. Germline values: CDR1 LNHDA, CDR2 SQIVND (reference sequence). CDR3 sequence (DNA): TGTGCCAGTAGAACCGGGACAGGGACCTACAAGTATGGCTACACCTTC. This translates into CASRTGTGTYKYGYTF.

The V call is TRBV9, the J call TRBJ2-3, with 7 bases fitting TRBD1. V was clipped by 1 base and J by 1 base; unmatched bases: 0. The CDR3 extends over 14 amino acids. Germline V gene data show CDR1 as SGDLS and CDR2 as YYNGEE. CDR3 loop: CASSVQGGTDTQYF. The CDR3 DNA reads TGTGCCAGCAGCGTACAGGGGGGCACAGATACGCAGTATTTT.

The CDR3 here is CAWSVEGVQPQHF. CDR3 nucleotides: TGTGCCTGGAGTGTAGAGGGAGTTCAGCCCCAGCATTTT. The rearrangement links TRBV30 to TRBJ1-5; no firm D call. This CDR3 is 13 amino acids long. Germline V gene data show CDR1 as GTSNPN and CDR2 as SVGIG (reference sequence). Trimming stripped 0 bases from V and 6 bases from J, with 9 bases between.

The chain employs TRBV6-5 and TRBJ2-3; 9 nucleotides agree with TRBD1. In germline, CDR1 is MNHEY, CDR2 SVGAGI. CDR3 length: 15 residues. Germline trimming cut 6 bases from V and 3 bases from J; bases unmatched to any gene: 7. CDR3 coding DNA: TGTGCCAGCAGAAAGACAGGGGGTGGAACAGATACGCAGTATTTT. Its translation is CASRKTGGGTDTQYF.

A note on this clone: The junction departs from the called germline gene at one end, perhaps through a read error. The chain uses TRBV7-9 and TRBJ2-6; D gene ambiguous. The length of the CDR3 is 15 residues. Germline CDR1 and CDR2: SEHNR and FQNEAQ (reference sequence). The CDR3 nucleotides read TGTTCCAGCAGCTTAGAACGGTCTGGGGCCAACGTCCTGACTTTC. Its translation: CSSSLERSGANVLTF.

This chain links TRBV27 with TRBJ1-5; 7 bases match TRBD1. The CDR3 consists of 16 residues. The trim removed 0 bases at V and 2 bases at J, leaving 4 bases unmatched. Germline CDR1 is MNHEY and CDR2 is SMNVEV (reference sequence). CDR3: CASSLSKGAGNQPQHF. CDR3 nucleotides: TGTGCCAGCAGTTTATCGAAGGGGGCTGGCAATCAGCCCCAGCATTTT.

This clone was seen a few times. The chain links TRBV28 to TRBJ2-5; TRBD2 might be the D (6 bases). The germline gives CDR1 MDHEN, CDR2 SYDVKM. The CDR3 runs 18 residues. Trimming removed 6 bases at V and 2 bases at J, with 25 bases between. Here the CDR3 reads CASSLFRYGSVGQETQYF. The CDR3 nucleotides are TGTGCCAGCAGCCTTTTTCGATACGGGAGTGTAGGGCAAGAGACCCAGTACTTC.

The rearrangement joins TRBV10-2 to TRBJ2-7; 8 nucleotides align to TRBD1. This CDR3 comprises 14 residues. CDR1 is WSHSY, CDR2 SAAADI, per germline. V was pared by 5 bases and J by 6 bases, with 9 bases of the junction left unmatched. CDR3 in DNA: TGCGCCAGCAGTCCCTATAGGGACAGGAGCGAGCAGTACTTC. Translated: CASSPYRDRSEQYF.

The CDR3 DNA reads as TGTGCCAGCACCCTTACGTCTGGGCATCCATACTACGAGCAGTACTTC. This gives the protein CASTLTSGHPYYEQYF. The J gene is TRBJ2-7, the V gene TRBV28; D uncertain. V dropped 7 bases and J dropped 3 bases, with 22 bases sitting between them. The CDR3 has 16 residues. Germline CDR1 and CDR2: MDHEN and SYDVKM.

This chain joins TRBV11-2 and TRBJ1-1; the D is unclear. The CDR3 is made up of 13 amino acids. The germline V and J ends were trimmed by 4 bases and 10 bases, with 16 bases remaining between them. Germline assignment: CDR1 SGHAT and CDR2 FQNNGV. In DNA, the CDR3 is TGTGCCAGCAGCTCCCATCTAATGTGCGGAGCTTTCTTT. This sequence encodes CASSSHLMCGAFF.

V usage is TRBV30 and J usage is TRBJ1-4; perhaps TRBD1 as D (5 bases). The CDR3 sequence is 14 residues long. With 5 bases removed from V and 6 bases from J, the gap between germline ends came to 16 bases. CDR1 is GTSNPN and CDR2 is SVGIG in the germline V gene (reference sequence). The CDR3 region is CAWEREGSDEKLFF. DNA of the CDR3: TGTGCCTGGGAACGGGAGGGGAGTGATGAAAAACTGTTTTTT.

In its sample, this clone was seen once. The rearrangement links TRBV6-5 to TRBJ2-5, with D possibly matching TRBD2 (5 bases). Germline V lookup: CDR1 MNHEY, CDR2 SVGAGI. V was clipped by 6 bases and J by 11 bases, with 16 bases between them. This CDR3 has 12 amino acids. CDR3 in DNA: TGTGCCAGCAGAATTCTATCTGGGGAGCAGTACTTC. Its translation: CASRILSGEQYF.

DNA for the CDR3: TGTGCCAGCAGATCGACAGGCCTCTATGGCTACACCTTC. As protein: CASRSTGLYGYTF. The gene calls are TRBV6-5 and TRBJ1-2; tentative D call: TRBD1 (6 bases). The CDR3 is 13 amino acids. V lost 6 bases and J lost 4, with 12 bases in between. Germline loops: CDR1 MNHEY, CDR2 SVGAGI.

The chain recombines TRBV7-3 with TRBJ1-5; 7 bases map to TRBD1. This CDR3 comprises 16 residues. The V and J ends lost 5 bases and 4 bases, in that order; junction bases with no gene match: 11. Germline assignment: CDR1 SGHTA and CDR2 FQGTGA. In DNA, the CDR3 is TGTGCCAGCAGCGCCTCTCCGGGACAGATAAATCAGCCCCAGCATTTT. Protein sequence: CASSASPGQINQPQHF.

The V and J genes are TRBV6-6 and TRBJ1-1; possible D gene TRBD1, 6 bases. The CDR3 has 14 residues. The germline gives CDR1 MNHNY, CDR2 SVGAGI (reference sequence). V lost 1 base to trimming and J lost 1 base, with 7 bases between them. The CDR3 here is CASSYLQGNTEAFF. CDR3 in DNA: TGTGCCAGCAGTTACTTACAGGGGAACACTGAAGCTTTCTTT.